This TCR beta chain was captured in a study of cytotoxic CD8 clonotypes in ibrutinib-treated CLL. Study conclusions and caveats: Clonality rose at ibrutinib response and fell back toward baseline at progression. Among the clonotypes, public ones were uncommon and contracted or held stable on treatment.

Germline V gene lookup returns CDR1 SGHNT and CDR2 YENEEA. Between the trimmed V and J ends, which lost 1 base and 2 bases, there was a span of 11 bases. The CDR3 covers 16 residues. Investigators sought sequencing depths of between 1 in 200,000 and 1 in 1 million T cells. Using immunoSEQ multiplex PCR, the repertoire was profiled, and TCRdb retains in-frame clones only, with some absent. The sample has 200,000 to 250,000 clones; 60% to 80% are singletons. Remarks on this clone: Its antigen is currently unknown.

This clonotype was obtained from a human donor with chronic lymphocytic leukemia. The source material was PBMCs, sampled after 12 months of ibrutinib treatment. V is TRBV11-3 and J is TRBJ2-2, with D possibly being TRBD1 (5 bases). For the CDR3, the DNA is TGTGCCAGCAGCTTAGGTACAGGCCTCAACACCGGGGAGCTGTTTTTT. Translation gives CASSLGTGLNTGELFF.